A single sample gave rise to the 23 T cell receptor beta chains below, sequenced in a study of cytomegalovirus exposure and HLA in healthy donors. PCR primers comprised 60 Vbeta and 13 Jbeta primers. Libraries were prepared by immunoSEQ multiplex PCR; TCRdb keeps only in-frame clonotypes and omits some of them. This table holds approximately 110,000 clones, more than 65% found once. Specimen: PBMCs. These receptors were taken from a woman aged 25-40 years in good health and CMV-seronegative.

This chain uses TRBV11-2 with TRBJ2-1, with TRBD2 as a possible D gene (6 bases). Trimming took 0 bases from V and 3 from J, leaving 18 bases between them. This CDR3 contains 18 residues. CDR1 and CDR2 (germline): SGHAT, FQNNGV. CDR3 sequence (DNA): TGTGCCAGCAGCTTAGAATTGCGGAACGGGGGAAGCTACAATGAGCAGTTCTTC. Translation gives CASSLELRNGGSYNEQFF. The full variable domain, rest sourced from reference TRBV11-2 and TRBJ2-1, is EAGVAQSPRYKIIEKRQSVAFWCNPISGHATLYWYQQILGQGPKLLIQFQNNGVVDDSQLPKDRFSAERLKGVDSTLKIQPAKLEDSAVYLCASSLELRNGGSYNEQFFGPGTRLTVL.

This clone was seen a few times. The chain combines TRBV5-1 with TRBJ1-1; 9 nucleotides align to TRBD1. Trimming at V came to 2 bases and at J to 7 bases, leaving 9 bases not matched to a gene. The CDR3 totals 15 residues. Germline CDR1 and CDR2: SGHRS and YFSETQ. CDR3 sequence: CASSFVDRGGNEAFF. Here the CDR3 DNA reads TGCGCCAGCAGCTTTGTGGACAGGGGCGGGAATGAAGCTTTCTTT.

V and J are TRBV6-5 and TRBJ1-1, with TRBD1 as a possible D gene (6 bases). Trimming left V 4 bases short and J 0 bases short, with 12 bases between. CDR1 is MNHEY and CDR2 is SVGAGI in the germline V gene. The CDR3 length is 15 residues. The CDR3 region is CASSWGLGMNTEAFF. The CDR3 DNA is TGTGCCAGCAGTTGGGGGCTCGGCATGAACACTGAAGCTTTCTTT.

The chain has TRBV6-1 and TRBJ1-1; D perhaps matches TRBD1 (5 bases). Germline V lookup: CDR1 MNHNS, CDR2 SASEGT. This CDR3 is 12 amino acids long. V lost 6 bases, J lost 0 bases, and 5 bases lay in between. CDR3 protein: CASRQVNTEAFF. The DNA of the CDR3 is TGTGCCAGCAGACAGGTGAACACTGAAGCTTTCTTT.

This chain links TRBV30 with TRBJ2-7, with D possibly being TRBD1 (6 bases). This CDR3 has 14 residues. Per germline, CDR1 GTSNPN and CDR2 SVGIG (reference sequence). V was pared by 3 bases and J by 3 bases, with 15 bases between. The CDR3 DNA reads TGTGCCTGGAGCGACACCGACAGGTTCTACGAGCAGTACTTC. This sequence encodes CAWSDTDRFYEQYF.

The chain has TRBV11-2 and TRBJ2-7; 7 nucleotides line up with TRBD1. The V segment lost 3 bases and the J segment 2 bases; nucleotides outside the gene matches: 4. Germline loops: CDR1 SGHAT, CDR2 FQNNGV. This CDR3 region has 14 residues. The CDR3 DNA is TGTGCCAGCAGCTTTGGGGACAGTACCTACGAGCAGTACTTC. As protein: CASSFGDSTYEQYF.

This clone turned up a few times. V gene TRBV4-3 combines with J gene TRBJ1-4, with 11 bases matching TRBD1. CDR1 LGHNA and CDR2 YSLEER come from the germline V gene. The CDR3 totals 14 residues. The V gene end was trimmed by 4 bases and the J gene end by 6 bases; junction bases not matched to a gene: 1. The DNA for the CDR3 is TGCGCCAGCAGCCTGGGACAGGGGGATGAAAAACTGTTTTTT. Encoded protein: CASSLGQGDEKLFF.

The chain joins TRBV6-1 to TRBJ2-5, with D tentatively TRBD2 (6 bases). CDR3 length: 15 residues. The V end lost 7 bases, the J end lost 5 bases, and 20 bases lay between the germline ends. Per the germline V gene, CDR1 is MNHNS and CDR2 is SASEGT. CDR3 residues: CASTPWAGGTETQYF. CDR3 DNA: TGTGCCAGCACTCCCTGGGCCGGCGGGACGGAGACCCAGTACTTC.

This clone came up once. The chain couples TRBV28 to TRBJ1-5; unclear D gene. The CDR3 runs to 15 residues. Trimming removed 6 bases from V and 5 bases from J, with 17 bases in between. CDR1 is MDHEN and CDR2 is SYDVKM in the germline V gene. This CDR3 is CASRPGRVSYQPQHF. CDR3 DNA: TGTGCCAGCAGACCGGGGAGGGTCAGTTATCAGCCCCAGCATTTT.

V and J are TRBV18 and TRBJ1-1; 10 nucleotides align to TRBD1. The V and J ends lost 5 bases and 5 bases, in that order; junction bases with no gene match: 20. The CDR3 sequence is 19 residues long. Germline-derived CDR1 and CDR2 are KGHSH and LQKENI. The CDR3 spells CASSARVTGTGVFRTEAFF. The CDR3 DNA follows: TGTGCCAGCTCAGCACGTGTTACCGGGACAGGGGTCTTTAGGACTGAAGCTTTCTTT. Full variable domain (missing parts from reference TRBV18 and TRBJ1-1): NAGVMQNPRHLVRRRGQEARLRCSPMKGHSHVYWYRQLPEEGLKFMVYLQKENIIDESGMPKERFSAEFPKEGPSILRIQQVVRGDSAAYFCASSARVTGTGVFRTEAFFGQGTRLTVV.

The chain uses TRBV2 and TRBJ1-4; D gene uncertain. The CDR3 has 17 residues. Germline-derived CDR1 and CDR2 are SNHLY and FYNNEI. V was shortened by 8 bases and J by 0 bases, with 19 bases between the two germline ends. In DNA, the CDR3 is TGTGCCAGCTCTGAGAGGGAGGTGATGGCAACTAATGAAAAACTGTTTTTT. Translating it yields CASSEREVMATNEKLFF.

The CDR3 protein is CASSLVPGSNYGYTF. As DNA, the CDR3 is TGTGCCAGCAGCTTAGTTCCAGGGTCTAACTATGGCTACACCTTC. The chain carries TRBV7-8 and TRBJ1-2, with TRBD1 as a possible D gene (5 bases). Germline CDR1 reads SGHVS; CDR2 reads FQNEAQ. Trimming stripped 1 base from V and 0 bases from J, with 9 bases between. This CDR3 contains 15 residues.

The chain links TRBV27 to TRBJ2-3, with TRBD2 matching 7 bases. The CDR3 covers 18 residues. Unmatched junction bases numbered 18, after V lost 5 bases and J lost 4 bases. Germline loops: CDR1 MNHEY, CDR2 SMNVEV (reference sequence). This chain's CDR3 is CASSPRSPSGLWADTQYF. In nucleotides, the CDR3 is TGTGCCAGCAGTCCACGCTCACCTAGCGGCTTATGGGCAGATACGCAGTATTTT.

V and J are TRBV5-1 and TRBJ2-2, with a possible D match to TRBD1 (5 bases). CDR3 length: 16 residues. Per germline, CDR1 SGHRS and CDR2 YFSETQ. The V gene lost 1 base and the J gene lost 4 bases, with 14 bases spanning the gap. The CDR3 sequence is CASSLSSGSLTGELFF. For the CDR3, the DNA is TGCGCCAGCAGCTTGTCTTCAGGGTCCCTCACCGGGGAGCTGTTTTTT.

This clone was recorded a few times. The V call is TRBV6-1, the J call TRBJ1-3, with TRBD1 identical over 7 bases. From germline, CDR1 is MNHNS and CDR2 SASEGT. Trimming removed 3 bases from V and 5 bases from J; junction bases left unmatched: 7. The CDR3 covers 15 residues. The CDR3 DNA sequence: TGTGCCAGCAGTGATGGTGACAGGGCCCGAAACACCATATATTTT. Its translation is CASSDGDRARNTIYF.

This CDR3 is CASSLGQLSNQPQHF. CDR3 nucleotides: TGTGCCAGCAGCCTCGGACAGCTTAGCAATCAGCCCCAGCATTTT. The J gene is TRBJ1-5, the V gene TRBV6-1; weak D call: TRBD1 (6 bases). Germline CDR1 is MNHNS and CDR2 is SASEGT. The CDR3 consists of 15 residues. V was trimmed by 6 bases and J by 0 bases, leaving 12 bases between them.

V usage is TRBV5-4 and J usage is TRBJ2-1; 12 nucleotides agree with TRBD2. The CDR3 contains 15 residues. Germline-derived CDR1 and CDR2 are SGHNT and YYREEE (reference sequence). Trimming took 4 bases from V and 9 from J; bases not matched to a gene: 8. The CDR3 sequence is CASSMTSGSGGEQFF. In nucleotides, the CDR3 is TGTGCCAGCAGCATGACTAGCGGGAGTGGGGGTGAGCAGTTCTTC.

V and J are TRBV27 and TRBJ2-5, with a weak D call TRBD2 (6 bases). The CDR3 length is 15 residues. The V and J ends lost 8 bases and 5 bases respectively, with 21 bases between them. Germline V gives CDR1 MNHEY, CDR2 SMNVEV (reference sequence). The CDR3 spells CASRVAEAFGETQYF. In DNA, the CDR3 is TGTGCCAGCCGGGTAGCGGAAGCCTTCGGCGAGACCCAGTACTTC.

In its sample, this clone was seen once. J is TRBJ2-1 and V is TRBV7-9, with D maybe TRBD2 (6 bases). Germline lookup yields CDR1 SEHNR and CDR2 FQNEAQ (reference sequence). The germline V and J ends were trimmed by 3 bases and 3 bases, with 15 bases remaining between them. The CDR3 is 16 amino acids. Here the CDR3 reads CASSFGSGVRYNEQFF. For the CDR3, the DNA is TGTGCCAGCAGCTTCGGGAGTGGAGTGCGCTACAATGAGCAGTTCTTC. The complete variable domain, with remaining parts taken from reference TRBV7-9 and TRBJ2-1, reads DTGVSQNPRHKITKRGQNVTFRCDPISEHNRLYWYRQTLGQGPEFLTYFQNEAQLEKSRLLSDRFSAERPKGSFSTLEIQRTEQGDSAMYLCASSFGSGVRYNEQFFGPGTRLTVL.

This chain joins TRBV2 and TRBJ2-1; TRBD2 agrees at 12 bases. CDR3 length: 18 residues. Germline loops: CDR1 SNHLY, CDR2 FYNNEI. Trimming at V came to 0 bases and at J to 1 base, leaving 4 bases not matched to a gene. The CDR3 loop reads CASSEALLAGGSYNEQFF. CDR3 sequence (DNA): TGTGCCAGCAGTGAAGCGCTTCTAGCGGGAGGGTCCTACAATGAGCAGTTCTTC.

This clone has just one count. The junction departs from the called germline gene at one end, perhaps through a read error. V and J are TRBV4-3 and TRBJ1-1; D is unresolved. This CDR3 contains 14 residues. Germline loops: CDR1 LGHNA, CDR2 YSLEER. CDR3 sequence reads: CASGQDHGVSEAFF. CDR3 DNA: TGCGCCAGCGGCCAAGATCACGGGGTATCTGAAGCTTTCTTT.

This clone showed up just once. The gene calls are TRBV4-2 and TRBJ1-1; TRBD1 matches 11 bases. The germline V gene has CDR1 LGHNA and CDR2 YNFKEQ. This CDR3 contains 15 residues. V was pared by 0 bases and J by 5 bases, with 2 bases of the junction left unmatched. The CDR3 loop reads CASSQEDRGRTEAFF. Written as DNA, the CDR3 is TGTGCCAGCAGCCAAGAGGACAGGGGGCGGACTGAAGCTTTCTTT.

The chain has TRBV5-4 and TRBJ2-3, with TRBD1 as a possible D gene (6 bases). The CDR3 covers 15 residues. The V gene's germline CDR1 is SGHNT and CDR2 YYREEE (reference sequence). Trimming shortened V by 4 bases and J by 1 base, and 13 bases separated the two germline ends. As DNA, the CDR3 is TGTGCCAGCAGCCGACAGGACTCCGGCACAGATACGCAGTATTTT. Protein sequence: CASSRQDSGTDTQYF.